This TCR beta chain comes out of a study of blood T cell repertoires in COVID-19. At the level of the study: Sites across the United States, Italy and Spain contributed samples from acute and convalescent COVID-19. In each case, the material was cDNA or gDNA derived from T cells, B-cell-depleted T cells, or PBMCs.

CDR3 length: 14 amino acids. Germline lookup yields CDR1 LNHDA and CDR2 SQIVND (reference sequence). V lost 4 bases and J lost 11, with 19 bases in between. Under the authors' procedure: Reference gene primer amplification gave nucleated cell count estimates. Sequencing was performed with immunoSEQ multiplex PCR; in TCRdb, only in-frame clones are kept and a portion is missing. V, J and clone size reflect that table, while D and trimming were determined from the DNA. The sample shows 30,000 to 45,000 clones, roughly 87% of them seen only once. The chain links TRBV19 to TRBJ2-3; tentatively, D is TRBD1 (5 bases). The sample consisted of peripheral blood. The receptor comes from a human donor in a cohort sampled during active COVID-19. In DNA form, the CDR3 reads TGTGCCAGTAGTACGCACGACAGCCAAGCCCTGCAGTATTTT. Translated: CASSTHDSQALQYF. Combining the CDR3 with reference TRBV19 and TRBJ2-3 gives the whole variable domain DGGITQSPKYLFRKEGQNVTLSCEQNLNHDAMYWYRQDPGQGLRLIYYSQIVNDFQKGDIAEGYSVSREKKESFPLTVTSAQKNPTAFYLCASSTHDSQALQYFGPGTRLTVL.